These 10 T cell receptor beta chains share one sample of origin, sequenced in a study of OX40 agonist ivuxolimab in advanced cancers. The method behind the library was the immunoSEQ multiplex PCR assay. Held by TCRdb, this immuneACCESS table contains in-frame sequences only and omits some clones. Under half of the omission traces to an unresolved V gene where checked; the cause of the rest is unknown. Within this sample are tens of thousands of clones, with approximately 88% of them counted one time only. The ten largest clonotypes hold about 2% of the sample. Sequences were derived from CD4+ or CD8+ T cells sorted from blood, sampled in a trial of the OX40 agonist ivuxolimab. The source is an adult with an advanced solid tumor such as melanoma, head and neck, liver or kidney cancer.

The rearrangement uses TRBV6-5 and TRBJ2-2, with unresolved D. V lost 2 bases to trimming and J lost 3 bases, with 7 bases between them. Germline V lookup: CDR1 MNHEY, CDR2 SVGAGI. The length of the CDR3 is 14 residues. CDR3 residues: CASSYLEDTGELFF. CDR3 DNA sequence: TGTGCCAGCAGTTACCTTGAGGACACCGGGGAGCTGTTTTTT.

The chain's CDR3 is CASSLGGAYNEQFF. CDR3 in DNA: TGTGCCAGCAGTTTGGGGGGGGCCTACAATGAGCAGTTCTTC. The rearrangement links TRBV27 to TRBJ2-1, with 7 bases aligning to TRBD2. The CDR3 contains 14 residues. V trimming: 3 bases; J trimming: 2 bases; junction bases outside the gene matches: 1. Germline V gives CDR1 MNHEY, CDR2 SMNVEV (reference sequence).

CDR3 protein: CASSYDRRGNSPLHF. CDR3 coding DNA: TGTGCCAGCAGTTATGACCGACGTGGGAATTCACCCCTCCACTTT. The chain employs TRBV6-5 and TRBJ1-6; D unresolved. CDR1 and CDR2 from the germline V gene are MNHEY and SVGAGI. The CDR3 is 15 residues long. The germline V and J ends were trimmed by 3 bases and 7 bases, with 13 bases remaining between them.

This clone was detected a few times. The gene calls are TRBV7-2 and TRBJ2-5; D not certain. V gave up 0 bases and J gave up 0 bases, with 11 bases separating them. The CDR3 runs 16 residues. Germline assignment: CDR1 SGHTA and CDR2 FQGNSA. This chain's CDR3 is CASSLAVVADQETQYF. CDR3 DNA sequence: TGTGCCAGCAGCTTAGCTGTTGTTGCAGACCAAGAGACCCAGTACTTC. Drawing the rest from reference TRBV7-2 and TRBJ2-5, the complete variable domain is GAGVSQSPSNKVTEKGKDVELRCDPISGHTALYWYRQSLGQGLEFLIYFQGNSAPDKSGLPSDRFSAERTGGSVSTLTIQRTQQEDSAVYLCASSLAVVADQETQYFGPGTRLLVL.

The chain is built from TRBV4-3 and TRBJ2-4; 12 nucleotides align to TRBD2. The CDR3 runs 19 residues. CDR1 LGHNA and CDR2 YSLEER come from the germline V gene. Trimming removed 0 bases from V and 0 bases from J; junction bases left unmatched: 6. Here the CDR3 reads CASSQEASGGDLAKNIQYF. DNA of the CDR3: TGCGCCAGCAGCCAAGAAGCTAGCGGGGGGGACCTAGCCAAAAACATTCAGTACTTC.

This chain connects TRBV6-5 to TRBJ1-4, with D hard to call. V lost 0 bases, J lost 7 bases, and 6 bases lay in between. Germline V gene lookup returns CDR1 MNHEY and CDR2 SVGAGI. The CDR3 has 13 residues. CDR3 in DNA: TGTGCCAGCAGTTACTCGACCGGTGAAAAACTGTTTTTT. Translation gives CASSYSTGEKLFF.

A few counts support this clone. The rearrangement joins TRBV30 to TRBJ1-2, with TRBD1 identical over 12 bases. The CDR3 contains 12 residues. Germline CDR1 GTSNPN, CDR2 SVGIG (reference sequence). The J segment lost 7 bases and the V segment lost 5 bases, leaving 2 bases of the junction unmatched. The CDR3: CAWGDRGLGYTF. CDR3 DNA: TGTGCCTGGGGGGACAGGGGGCTTGGCTACACCTTC.

The genes are TRBV18 and TRBJ2-7, with 12 bases matching TRBD2. Looked up from germline, CDR1 is KGHSH and CDR2 is LQKENI. The CDR3 extends over 15 amino acids. J gave up 2 bases and V 6 bases, and 5 bases lay outside the gene matches. The CDR3 sequence: CASSQTSGGTYEQYF. CDR3 coding DNA: TGTGCCAGCTCTCAGACTAGCGGGGGAACCTACGAGCAGTACTTC. The full variable domain, completed using reference TRBV18 and TRBJ2-7, is NAGVMQNPRHLVRRRGQEARLRCSPMKGHSHVYWYRQLPEEGLKFMVYLQKENIIDESGMPKERFSAEFPKEGPSILRIQQVVRGDSAAYFCASSQTSGGTYEQYFGPGTRLTVT.

The V call is TRBV6-6, the J call TRBJ1-1; 9 positions match TRBD1. In germline, CDR1 is MNHNY, CDR2 SVGAGI (reference sequence). V was pared by 4 bases and J by 1 base, with 4 bases of the junction left unmatched. The CDR3 is 15 amino acids. In DNA form, the CDR3 reads TGTGCCAGCAGTTCTCCGACAGGGGGGAACACTGAAGCTTTCTTT. Residues: CASSSPTGGNTEAFF.

This chain joins TRBV6-5 and TRBJ2-7; possible D gene TRBD1, 5 bases. The length of the CDR3 is 13 residues. The V end was cut by 3 bases, the J end by 4 bases, with 10 bases between. The germline V gene has CDR1 MNHEY and CDR2 SVGAGI. CDR3 sequence reads: CASSYTGPYEQYF. Here the CDR3 DNA reads TGTGCCAGCAGTTATACAGGTCCTTACGAGCAGTACTTC.